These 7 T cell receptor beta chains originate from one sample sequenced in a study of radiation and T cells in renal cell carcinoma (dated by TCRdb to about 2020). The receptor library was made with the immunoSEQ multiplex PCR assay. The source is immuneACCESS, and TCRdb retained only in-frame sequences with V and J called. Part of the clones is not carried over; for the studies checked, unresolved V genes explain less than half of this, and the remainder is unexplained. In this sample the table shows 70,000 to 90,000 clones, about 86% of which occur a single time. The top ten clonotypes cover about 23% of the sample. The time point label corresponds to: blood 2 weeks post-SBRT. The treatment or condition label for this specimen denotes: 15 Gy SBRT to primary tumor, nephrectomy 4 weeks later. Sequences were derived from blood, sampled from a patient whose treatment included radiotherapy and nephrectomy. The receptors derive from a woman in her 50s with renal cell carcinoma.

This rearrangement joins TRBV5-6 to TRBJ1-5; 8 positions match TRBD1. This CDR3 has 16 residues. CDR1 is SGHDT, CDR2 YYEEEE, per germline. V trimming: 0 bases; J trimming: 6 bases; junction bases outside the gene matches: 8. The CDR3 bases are TGTGCCAGCAGCTTGGCAGGGGGCATTCTTGGTCAGCCCCAGCATTTT. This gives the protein CASSLAGGILGQPQHF.

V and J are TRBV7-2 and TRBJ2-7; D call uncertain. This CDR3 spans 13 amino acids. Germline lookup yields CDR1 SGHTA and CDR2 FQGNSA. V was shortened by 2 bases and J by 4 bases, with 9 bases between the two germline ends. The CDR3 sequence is CASSLNPRYEQYF. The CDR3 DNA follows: TGTGCCAGCAGCTTAAATCCAAGATACGAGCAGTACTTC.

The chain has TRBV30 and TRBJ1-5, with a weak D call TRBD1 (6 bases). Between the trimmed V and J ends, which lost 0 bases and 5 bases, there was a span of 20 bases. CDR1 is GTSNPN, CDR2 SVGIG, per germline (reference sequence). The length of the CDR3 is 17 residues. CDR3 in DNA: TGTGCCTGGAGTGTAGTGAAGTGGAAGGGGGGACATCAGCCCCAGCATTTT. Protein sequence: CAWSVVKWKGGHQPQHF.

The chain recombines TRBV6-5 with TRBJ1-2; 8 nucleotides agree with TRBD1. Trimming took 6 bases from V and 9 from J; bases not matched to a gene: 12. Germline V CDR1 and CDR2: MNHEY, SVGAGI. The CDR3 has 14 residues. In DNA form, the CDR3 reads TGTGCCAGCAGGCCCCGGACAGGGACATATAGCTACACCTTC. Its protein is CASRPRTGTYSYTF.

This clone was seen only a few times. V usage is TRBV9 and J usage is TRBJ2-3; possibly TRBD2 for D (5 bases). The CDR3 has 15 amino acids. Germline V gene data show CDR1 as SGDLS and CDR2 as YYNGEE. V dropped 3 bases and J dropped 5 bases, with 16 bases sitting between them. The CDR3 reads CASSAERTGQDTQYF. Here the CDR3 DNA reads TGTGCCAGCAGCGCCGAGCGGACGGGCCAAGATACGCAGTATTTT.

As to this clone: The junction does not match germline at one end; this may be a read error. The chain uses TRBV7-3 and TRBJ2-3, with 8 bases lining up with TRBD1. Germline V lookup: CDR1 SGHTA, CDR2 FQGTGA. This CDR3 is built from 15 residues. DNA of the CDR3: TGTGCCAGCAGCTTAATGGAGACCAGGGGGCTGGCACTCCATTTT. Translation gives CASSLMETRGLALHF.

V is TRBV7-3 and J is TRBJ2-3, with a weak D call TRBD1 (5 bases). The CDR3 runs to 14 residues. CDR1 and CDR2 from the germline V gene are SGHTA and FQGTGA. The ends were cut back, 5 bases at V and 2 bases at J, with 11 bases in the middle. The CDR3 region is CASSPDSYTDTQYF. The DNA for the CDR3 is TGTGCCAGCAGCCCCGACAGCTACACAGATACGCAGTATTTT.